This TCR beta chain was sequenced in a study of control samples from healthy donors and cancer patients. Assay used: immunoSEQ multiplex PCR; TCRdb lists only in-frame clones, some missing. The sample lists fewer than 90,000 clones; around 82% were seen once. V was pared by 12 bases and J by 7 bases, with 15 bases between. The CDR3 sequence is 12 residues long. Germline V gene lookup returns CDR1 KGHDR and CDR2 SFDVKD. The sample consisted of blood. The source of this sequence is a man over 45 in good health. The V and J genes are TRBV24-1 and TRBJ2-1; D is perhaps TRBD2 (6 bases). The CDR3 region is CAASGAGNEQFF. CDR3 in DNA: TGTGCCGCATCCGGGGCGGGGAATGAGCAGTTCTTC.